The 30 T cell receptor beta chains below all came from one sample that was sequenced in a study of T cell responses to AZD1222 COVID-19 vaccine. Profiled with immunoSEQ multiplex PCR; TCRdb holds only in-frame clones, not every one. The sample lists 120,000 or so clones; roughly 91% were seen once. The specimen comprised peripheral blood, sampled 28 days after the second AZD1222 dose. The receptors derive from an adult who received the AZD1222 COVID-19 vaccine.

The chain joins TRBV28 to TRBJ2-7, with 10 positions matching TRBD2. The trim removed 5 bases at V and 3 bases at J, leaving 13 bases unmatched. Germline CDR1 and CDR2: MDHEN and SYDVKM. This CDR3 region has 17 residues. Here the CDR3 DNA reads TGTGCCAGCAGTCCGCGGGGTAGCGGGAGGTCCCGCTACGAGCAGTACTTC. It encodes CASSPRGSGRSRYEQYF.

This chain uses TRBV7-9 with TRBJ1-6; TRBD1 aligns across 9 bases. J was trimmed by 9 bases and V by 5 bases; bases with no gene match: 11. CDR3 size: 16 residues. The V gene's germline CDR1 is SEHNR and CDR2 FQNEAQ (reference sequence). Here the CDR3 reads CASSPTGGAGGSPLHF. The CDR3 nucleotides are TGTGCCAGCAGCCCTACAGGGGGCGCAGGGGGTTCACCCCTCCACTTT.

This chain connects TRBV13 to TRBJ2-1, with a tentative D call TRBD1 (5 bases). V lost 5 bases, J lost 12 bases, and 14 bases lay in between. CDR3 length equals 12 residues. CDR1 PRHDT and CDR2 FYEKMQ come from the germline V gene (reference sequence). This chain's CDR3 is CASSHLRVGQFF. The CDR3 region has the DNA TGTGCCAGCAGCCACCTCAGGGTTGGGCAGTTCTTC.

This rearrangement joins TRBV19 to TRBJ1-1; D possibly corresponds to TRBD1 (5 bases). V was trimmed by 5 bases and J by 4 bases, leaving 11 bases between them. This CDR3 region has 13 residues. Germline CDR1 is LNHDA and CDR2 is SQIVND (reference sequence). Written as DNA, the CDR3 is TGTGCCAGTAGTCTGGGACTCGGCACTGAAGCTTTCTTT. Protein product: CASSLGLGTEAFF.

This chain joins TRBV21-1 and TRBJ1-6; the table's D call of TRBD1 was not tested on the DNA. TRBV21-1 is a pseudogene. CDR3 length: 18 amino acids. The CDR3 coding sequence is TGTGCCAGCAGCCCCAGAGGGGGTCCCCTCTCCTATAATTCACCCCTCCACTTT. Protein sequence: CASSPRGGPLSYNSPLHF.

The genes are TRBV13 and TRBJ1-5, with D tentatively TRBD1 (5 bases). V was clipped by 0 bases and J by 6 bases, with 6 bases between them. Germline-derived CDR1 and CDR2 are PRHDT and FYEKMQ (reference sequence). This CDR3 contains 13 residues. The CDR3 reads CASSLGTGQPQHF. The CDR3 nucleotides read TGTGCCAGCAGCTTAGGCACAGGTCAGCCCCAGCATTTT.

The genes are TRBV11-2 and TRBJ1-6; no firm D call. Trimming removed 5 bases from V and 10 bases from J, with 15 bases in between. This CDR3 contains 14 residues. Germline CDR1 is SGHAT and CDR2 is FQNNGV. The CDR3, as DNA: TGTGCCAGCAGCCAAGAAGGTGTGGGCTCACCCCTCCACTTT. Translating it yields CASSQEGVGSPLHF.

J is TRBJ1-2 and V is TRBV19; D uncertain. The CDR3 contains 10 residues. V was shortened by 9 bases and J by 8 bases, with 10 bases between the two germline ends. Per the germline V gene, CDR1 is LNHDA and CDR2 is SQIVND (reference sequence). CDR3 residues: CASQSNGYTF. CDR3 coding DNA: TGTGCCAGCCAGTCGAACGGCTACACCTTC.

This chain links TRBV5-4 with TRBJ2-5; D possibly corresponds to TRBD1 (7 bases). Between the trimmed V and J ends, which lost 1 base and 4 bases, there was a span of 11 bases. Germline V gene lookup returns CDR1 SGHNT and CDR2 YYREEE (reference sequence). There are 14 residues in the CDR3. CDR3 in DNA: TGTGCCAGCAGCTTGCGTCAGGGGGGAGAGACCCAGTACTTC. This gives the protein CASSLRQGGETQYF.

The J gene is TRBJ1-5, the V gene TRBV4-1, with 9 positions matching TRBD1. The CDR3 has 15 amino acids. V was pared by 3 bases and J by 4 bases, with 4 bases of the junction left unmatched. Per the germline V gene, CDR1 is MGHRA and CDR2 is YSYEKL. The DNA for the CDR3 is TGCGCCAGCAGCCATCCCGGGACAGGGAATCAGCCCCAGCATTTT. It codes for CASSHPGTGNQPQHF.

CDR3 nucleotides: TGTGCCAGCAGTTACAGGGGGGCCGGTCCACCCCTCCACTTT. It is translated as CASSYRGAGPPLHF. This chain connects TRBV6-2 or TRBV6-3 to TRBJ1-6; D possibly corresponds to TRBD1 (6 bases). Trimming took off 2 bases at V and 11 bases at J, with 13 bases between the two ends. Germline lookup yields CDR1 MNHEY and CDR2 SVGEGT. The CDR3 consists of 14 residues.

The V gene is TRBV2, the J gene TRBJ2-7; D call uncertain. V was clipped by 6 bases and J by 4 bases, with 7 bases between them. The CDR3 length is 11 residues. Per germline, CDR1 SNHLY and CDR2 FYNNEI. The CDR3 DNA reads TGTGCCAGCAGGGTACCATACGAGCAGTACTTC. Its protein is CASRVPYEQYF.

This clone was seen only once. The chain is built from TRBV27 and TRBJ1-2, with 7 bases aligning to TRBD1. Per germline, CDR1 MNHEY and CDR2 SMNVEV (reference sequence). Losses at the gene ends were 3 bases for V and 0 bases for J; bases not matched to a gene: 7. CDR3 length: 16 amino acids. As DNA, the CDR3 is TGTGCCAGCAGTTTCCGGACAGGTCATACTAACTATGGCTACACCTTC. Translating gives CASSFRTGHTNYGYTF.

This chain uses TRBV4-3 with TRBJ2-5, with D possibly matching TRBD2 (6 bases). Germline-derived CDR1 and CDR2 are LGHNA and YSLEER. There are 16 residues in the CDR3. Trimming left V 0 bases short and J 0 bases short, with 11 bases between. In DNA, the CDR3 is TGCGCCAGCAGCCAAGATGGGGGGTTGTACCAAGAGACCCAGTACTTC. Residues: CASSQDGGLYQETQYF.

This chain connects TRBV5-1 to TRBJ2-1, with 9 positions matching TRBD2. Unmatched junction bases numbered 5, after V lost 0 bases and J lost 4 bases. The germline V gene has CDR1 SGHRS and CDR2 YFSETQ. The CDR3 runs 16 residues. CDR3 bases: TGCGCCAGCAGCTTGGAGGCGGGAGGGATTTACAATGAGCAGTTCTTC. The encoded protein is CASSLEAGGIYNEQFF.

The V and J genes are TRBV6-2 or TRBV6-3 and TRBJ2-7; 11 bases agree with TRBD2. The V and J ends lost 5 bases and 2 bases, in that order; junction bases with no gene match: 8. CDR1 is MNHEY and CDR2 is SVGEGT in the germline V gene. This CDR3 comprises 16 residues. The CDR3 region is CASSLPGLAVPYEQYF. The CDR3 DNA sequence: TGTGCCAGCAGTCTTCCGGGACTAGCGGTACCCTACGAGCAGTACTTC.

The chain links TRBV11-3 to TRBJ1-1, with D uncertain. Germline CDR1 SGHNT, CDR2 YENEEA. The V gene lost 5 bases and the J gene lost 5 bases, with 12 bases spanning the gap. The CDR3 covers 13 residues. The CDR3 loop reads CASSPEVGTEAFF. The CDR3 coding sequence is TGTGCCAGCAGCCCCGAGGTGGGGACTGAAGCTTTCTTT.

The V gene is TRBV7-2, the J gene TRBJ2-1; unclear D gene. V shed 1 base and J shed 7 bases, with 8 bases lying between them. The CDR3 is 13 residues long. Per the germline V gene, CDR1 is SGHTA and CDR2 is FQGNSA. CDR3 sequence (DNA): TGTGCCAGCAGCTTAGTTCCGAGGAATGAGCAGTTCTTC. Its translation is CASSLVPRNEQFF.

The genes are TRBV6-2 or TRBV6-3 and TRBJ2-4; D gene uncertain. Germline CDR1 MNHEY, CDR2 SVGEGT. This CDR3 contains 18 residues. Trimming removed 2 bases from V and 1 base from J, with 18 bases in between. CDR3 residues: CASSYARSLVTAKNIQYF. DNA of the CDR3: TGTGCCAGCAGTTACGCCCGATCGTTAGTGACTGCCAAAAACATTCAGTACTTC.

The chain carries TRBV7-2 and TRBJ1-1; 9 nucleotides match TRBD1. The CDR3 consists of 11 residues. Germline V gives CDR1 SGHTA, CDR2 FQGNSA. With V trimmed by 5 bases and J by 9 bases, 1 base remained unmatched. CDR3: CASSGQGQAFF. The CDR3 coding sequence is TGTGCCAGCAGCGGACAGGGGCAAGCTTTCTTT.

The chain carries TRBV3-1 (or the pseudogene TRBV3-2) and TRBJ2-5; either TRBD1 or TRBD2 may supply D (5 bases each). From germline, CDR1 is LGHDT and CDR2 YNNKEL (reference sequence). The CDR3 spans 15 residues. The germline V and J ends were trimmed by 5 bases and 1 base, with 14 bases remaining between them. The CDR3 loop reads CASSYRGPIQETQYF. The CDR3, as DNA: TGTGCCAGCAGCTACCGGGGACCCATCCAAGAGACCCAGTACTTC.

This chain joins TRBV7-2 and TRBJ1-5, with 7 bases that match TRBD1. This CDR3 is 15 amino acids long. CDR1 and CDR2 (germline): SGHTA, FQGNSA. V was pared by 5 bases and J by 0 bases, with 4 bases of the junction left unmatched. Here the CDR3 DNA reads TGTGCCAGCAGCGCGGGACAGTATAGCAATCAGCCCCAGCATTTT. Translating it yields CASSAGQYSNQPQHF.

This chain links TRBV10-3 with TRBJ1-3, with 7 bases aligning to TRBD1. V shed 4 bases and J 4 bases; nucleotides not matched to a gene: 10. The CDR3 contains 16 residues. The germline V gene encodes CDR1 ENHRY and CDR2 SYGVKD. CDR3: CAISAGRQGQGNTIYF. As DNA, the CDR3 is TGTGCCATCAGTGCTGGGCGACAGGGCCAAGGAAACACCATATATTTT.

This clone showed up just a few times. The chain uses TRBV12-3 or TRBV12-4 and TRBJ1-6; 7 bases map to TRBD1. The CDR3 is 11 residues long. Losses at the gene ends were 3 bases for V and 13 bases for J; bases not matched to a gene: 0. CDR3 sequence: CASSFRGPLHF. The DNA of the CDR3 is TGTGCCAGCAGTTTCAGGGGGCCCCTCCACTTT.

This clone was detected once. The chain is built from TRBV24-1 and TRBJ2-3; D possibly matches TRBD1 or TRBD2 (5 bases each). V was clipped by 6 bases and J by 2 bases, with 14 bases between them. The CDR3 is 15 residues long. Per germline, CDR1 KGHDR and CDR2 SFDVKD. CDR3 protein: CATSRKRDPTDTQYF. The CDR3 DNA is TGTGCCACCAGTAGAAAAAGGGACCCCACAGATACGCAGTATTTT.

The chain employs TRBV7-2 and TRBJ2-5; the match to TRBD2 covers 13 bases. The CDR3 runs 17 residues. CDR1 and CDR2 from the germline V gene are SGHTA and FQGNSA. The ends lost 0 bases at V and 4 bases at J; junction bases unmatched: 5. CDR3 nucleotides: TGTGCCAGCAGCTTAGCATCACTAGCGGGAGGGAGAGAGACCCAGTACTTC. This sequence encodes CASSLASLAGGRETQYF.

The rearrangement joins TRBV18 to TRBJ1-6; no reliable D call. Germline CDR1 and CDR2: KGHSH and LQKENI. Trimming stripped 2 bases from V and 7 bases from J, with 12 bases between. The CDR3 consists of 15 residues. CDR3 bases: TGTGCCAGCTCACCAAGCCTTACGGGGAATTCACCCCTCCACTTT. This codes for CASSPSLTGNSPLHF.

V is TRBV30 and J is TRBJ1-5, with D tentatively TRBD1 (6 bases). Germline CDR1 reads GTSNPN; CDR2 reads SVGIG (reference sequence). This CDR3 is built from 15 residues. Trimming shortened V by 5 bases and J by 2 bases, and 16 bases separated the two germline ends. CDR3 sequence (DNA): TGTGCCTGGGCCCTACAGGGAGGAGGCAATCAGCCCCAGCATTTT. Protein product: CAWALQGGGNQPQHF.

This rearrangement joins TRBV28 to TRBJ1-2, with no clear D. Germline CDR1 reads MDHEN; CDR2 reads SYDVKM. V lost 2 bases to trimming and J lost 8 bases, with 15 bases between them. This CDR3 comprises 14 residues. CDR3 DNA: TGTGCCAGCAGTTTAAATGGGGTCCTGGGGGGCTACACCTTC. It yields the protein CASSLNGVLGGYTF.

The V gene is TRBV19, the J gene TRBJ1-2; 7 positions agree with TRBD1. The trim removed 5 bases at V and 1 base at J, leaving 4 bases unmatched. Germline V lookup: CDR1 LNHDA, CDR2 SQIVND (reference sequence). There are 14 residues in the CDR3. The DNA of the CDR3 is TGTGCCAGTAGTCAGGGGGTGATTAACTATGGCTACACCTTC. Protein product: CASSQGVINYGYTF. Together with reference TRBV19 and TRBJ1-2, the CDR3 gives the full variable domain: DGGITQSPKYLFRKEGQNVTLSCEQNLNHDAMYWYRQDPGQGLRLIYYSQIVNDFQKGDIAEGYSVSREKKESFPLTVTSAQKNPTAFYLCASSQGVINYGYTFGSGTRLTVV.